This TCR beta chain derives from a study of shared clonotypes between healthy human individuals. Study context: CD4 naive and memory got three plates each, CD8 naive two, CD8 memory one.

Sequencing was performed with immunoSEQ multiplex PCR; in TCRdb, only in-frame clones are kept and a portion is missing. The sample holds some 1,100,000 clones, around 78% seen once. The sample was memory CD4+ T cells from PBMCs. Subset: CD45RA-negative fraction. The TCR comes from a man in his late teens or twenties in good health. Some clones in this sample may be carry-over from other donors' samples.

CDR3 region: CASSLEGASNEKLFF. The CDR3 nucleotides read TGTGCCAGCAGTTTAGAGGGGGCGAGTAATGAAAAACTGTTTTTT. This sequence joins TRBV28 and TRBJ1-4; 7 bases fit TRBD1. J was trimmed by 4 bases and V by 2 bases; bases with no gene match: 4. The CDR3 has 15 residues. Germline V lookup: CDR1 MDHEN, CDR2 SYDVKM. Using reference TRBV28 and TRBJ1-4 for the parts outside the CDR3, the full variable domain is DVKVTQSSRYLVKRTGEKVFLECVQDMDHENMFWYRQDPGLGLRLIYFSYDVKMKEKGDIPEGYSVSREKKERFSLILESASTNQTSMYLCASSLEGASNEKLFFGSGTQLSVL.